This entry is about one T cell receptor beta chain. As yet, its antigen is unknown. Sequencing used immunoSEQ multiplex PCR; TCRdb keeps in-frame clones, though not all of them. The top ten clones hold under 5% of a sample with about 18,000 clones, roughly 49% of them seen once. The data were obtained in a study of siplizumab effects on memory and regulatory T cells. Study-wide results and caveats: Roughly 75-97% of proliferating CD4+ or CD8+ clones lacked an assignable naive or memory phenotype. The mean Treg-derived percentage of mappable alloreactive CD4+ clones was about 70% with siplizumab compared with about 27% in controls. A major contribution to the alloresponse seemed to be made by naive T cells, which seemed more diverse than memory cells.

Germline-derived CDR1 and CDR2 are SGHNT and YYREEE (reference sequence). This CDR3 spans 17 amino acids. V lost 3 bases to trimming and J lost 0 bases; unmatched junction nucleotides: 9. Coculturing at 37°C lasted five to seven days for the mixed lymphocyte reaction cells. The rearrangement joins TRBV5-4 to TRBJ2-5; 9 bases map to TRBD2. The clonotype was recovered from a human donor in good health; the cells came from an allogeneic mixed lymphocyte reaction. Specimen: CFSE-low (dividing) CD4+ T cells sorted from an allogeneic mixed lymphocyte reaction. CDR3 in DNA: TGTGCCAGCAGCTCCCCCCGGCTAGCGGGATACCAAGAGACCCAGTACTTC. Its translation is CASSSPRLAGYQETQYF.